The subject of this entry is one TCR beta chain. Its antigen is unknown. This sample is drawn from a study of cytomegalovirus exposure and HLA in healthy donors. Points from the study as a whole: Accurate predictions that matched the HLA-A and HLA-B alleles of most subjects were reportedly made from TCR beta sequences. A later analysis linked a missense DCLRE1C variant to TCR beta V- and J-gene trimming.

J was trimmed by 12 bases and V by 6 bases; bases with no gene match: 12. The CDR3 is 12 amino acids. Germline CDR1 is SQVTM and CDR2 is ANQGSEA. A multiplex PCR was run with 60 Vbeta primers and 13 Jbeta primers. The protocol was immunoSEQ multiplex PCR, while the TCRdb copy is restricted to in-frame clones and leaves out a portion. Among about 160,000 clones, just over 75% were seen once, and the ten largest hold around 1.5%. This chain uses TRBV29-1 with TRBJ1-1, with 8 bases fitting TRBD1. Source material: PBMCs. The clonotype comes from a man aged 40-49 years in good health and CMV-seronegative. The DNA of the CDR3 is TGCAGCGTCATCGACAGGGGATCTTTAACTTTCTTT. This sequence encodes CSVIDRGSLTFF.